These 30 T cell receptor beta chains were all obtained from the same sample, sequenced in a study of blood T cell repertoires in COVID-19. Produced via immunoSEQ multiplex PCR; TCRdb's table is partial and in-frame only. The sample records tens of thousands of clones, around 92% being singletons. Sequencing was performed on peripheral blood. All receptors come from a man aged 45 to 65 with COVID-19, enrolled during active disease.

The chain employs TRBV7-8 and TRBJ2-7, with 7 bases identical to TRBD2. The CDR3 contains 13 residues. With V trimmed by 6 bases and J by 7 bases, 9 bases remained unmatched. Germline V gives CDR1 SGHVS, CDR2 FQNEAQ. In DNA form, the CDR3 reads TGTGCCAGCAGACAAACGGGAGGCTCGGAGCAGTACTTC. Residues: CASRQTGGSEQYF.

The gene calls are TRBV5-1 and TRBJ2-2; TRBD1 is a possible D gene (6 bases). Trimming took 1 base from V and 0 from J, leaving 13 bases between them. The CDR3 sequence is 17 residues long. CDR1 is SGHRS, CDR2 YFSETQ, per germline. The CDR3 nucleotides read TGCGCCAGCAGCTTGAAAGGACAGCTCGCGAACACCGGGGAGCTGTTTTTT. As protein: CASSLKGQLANTGELFF.

This chain connects TRBV3-1 (or the pseudogene TRBV3-2) to TRBJ2-1; D may be TRBD2 (7 bases). This CDR3 is built from 16 residues. Germline CDR1 and CDR2: LGHDT and YNNKEL (reference sequence). With 0 bases removed from V and 10 bases from J, the gap between germline ends came to 19 bases. The CDR3 sequence is CASSQEEKEGGREQFF. The CDR3 nucleotides are TGTGCCAGCAGCCAAGAGGAAAAAGAGGGGGGGAGAGAGCAGTTCTTC.

This chain links TRBV12-5 with TRBJ2-5; 13 positions match TRBD2. This CDR3 region has 18 residues. Germline V gene lookup returns CDR1 LGHNT and CDR2 FRNRAP. V lost 3 bases, J lost 4 bases, and 11 bases stayed unmatched. Written as DNA, the CDR3 is TGTGCTAGTGGTTTAGGGGGACTAGCGGGGAGGAATGGAGAGACCCAGTACTTC. This encodes CASGLGGLAGRNGETQYF.

V and J are TRBV6-2 or TRBV6-3 and TRBJ1-5; D is unclear. Germline lookup yields CDR1 MNHEY and CDR2 SVGEGT. The CDR3 is 12 amino acids. The V end was cut by 2 bases, the J end by 7 bases, with 6 bases between. CDR3 nucleotide sequence: TGTGCCAGCAGTTACGGCCTCCAGCCCCAGCATTTT. Its protein product is CASSYGLQPQHF.

The CDR3 region has the DNA TGTGCCAGCAGCACCCTAGGGCAGGGGGCGTACGAGCAGTACTTC. Translating gives CASSTLGQGAYEQYF. The V gene is TRBV6-2 or TRBV6-3, the J gene TRBJ2-7; 8 bases fit TRBD1. The V segment lost 6 bases and the J segment 4 bases; nucleotides outside the gene matches: 11. The germline gives CDR1 MNHEY, CDR2 SVGEGT. The CDR3 runs 15 residues.

This sequence joins TRBV6-1 and TRBJ1-6; no clear D gene. This CDR3 has 14 amino acids. V lost 2 bases and J lost 6, with 8 bases in between. Germline values: CDR1 MNHNS, CDR2 SASEGT. The CDR3 nucleotides read TGTGCCAGCAGTGAAACAGATCTTAATTCACCCCTCCACTTT. Translated: CASSETDLNSPLHF.

V and J are TRBV5-4 and TRBJ1-6; perhaps TRBD1 as D (6 bases). Trimming stripped 0 bases from V and 4 bases from J, with 11 bases between. CDR3 length: 16 residues. Germline loops: CDR1 SGHNT, CDR2 YYREEE (reference sequence). Written as DNA, the CDR3 is TGTGCCAGCAGCTTGGACCCCGGGACATATAATTCACCCCTCCACTTT. Translation: CASSLDPGTYNSPLHF.

The chain employs TRBV12-3 or TRBV12-4 and TRBJ2-7, with TRBD1 as a possible D gene (5 bases). The CDR3 consists of 13 residues. Trimming left V 6 bases short and J 0 bases short, with 9 bases between. The DNA for the CDR3 is TGTGCCAGCAGCCCACAGGCCTCCTACGAGCAGTACTTC. Its protein is CASSPQASYEQYF.

The chain joins TRBV7-9 to TRBJ2-7; tentative D call: TRBD1 (6 bases). V shed 5 bases and J shed 2 bases, with 16 bases lying between them. The germline CDR1 and CDR2 sequences are SEHNR and FQNEAQ (reference sequence). This CDR3 is 15 amino acids long. The CDR3 DNA follows: TGTGCCAGCAGCCGACAGGCGGGTGATGCCTACGAGCAGTACTTC. Protein product: CASSRQAGDAYEQYF.

V usage is TRBV5-1 and J usage is TRBJ1-6; TRBD1 might be the D (5 bases). Trimming cost V 5 bases and J 14 bases, with 17 bases left between them. Per germline, CDR1 SGHRS and CDR2 YFSETQ. The CDR3 spans 13 residues. This CDR3 reads CASSPPGGQTLHF. DNA of the CDR3: TGCGCCAGCAGTCCCCCCGGGGGTCAGACCCTCCACTTT.

The V gene is TRBV7-6, the J gene TRBJ2-7, with D possibly being TRBD2 (5 bases). Per the germline V gene, CDR1 is SGHVS and CDR2 is FNYEAQ. V was shortened by 5 bases and J by 4 bases, with 18 bases between the two germline ends. This CDR3 comprises 15 residues. The CDR3 here is CASSQGPGRLYEQYF. CDR3 bases: TGTGCCAGCAGCCAAGGACCGGGAAGACTATACGAGCAGTACTTC.

This clone was seen a single time. The V call is TRBV11-2, the J call TRBJ2-2; D is perhaps TRBD2 (5 bases). V was trimmed by 2 bases and J by 8 bases, leaving 24 bases between them. Germline CDR1 reads SGHAT; CDR2 reads FQNNGV. The CDR3 loop spans 18 amino acids. The CDR3 DNA sequence: TGTGCCAGCAGCTTAATCGGGGTGAGGAACACGGTCGGAGGGGAGCTGTTTTTT. Amino acid sequence: CASSLIGVRNTVGGELFF.

V is TRBV6-5 and J is TRBJ1-1; D remains unclear. Germline CDR1 and CDR2: MNHEY and SVGAGI. V was shortened by 2 bases and J by 0 bases, with 4 bases between the two germline ends. This CDR3 spans 13 amino acids. This CDR3 reads CASSYTVNTEAFF. The CDR3 DNA is TGTGCCAGCAGTTACACAGTGAACACTGAAGCTTTCTTT.

This chain joins TRBV5-1 and TRBJ1-2; 7 nucleotides align to TRBD1. The germline V gene encodes CDR1 SGHRS and CDR2 YFSETQ. The trim removed 0 bases at V and 2 bases at J, leaving 1 base unmatched. This CDR3 has 14 amino acids. Here the CDR3 DNA reads TGCGCCAGCAGCTTGGCAGGGGGAAACTATGGCTACACCTTC. Translating it yields CASSLAGGNYGYTF.

This clone appeared once. The DNA for the CDR3 is TGTGCCAGCAGCCCCGCAAGGGGGACTGAAGCTTTCTTT. It yields the protein CASSPARGTEAFF. The V call is TRBV27, the J call TRBJ1-1; D might be TRBD1 (6 bases). Germline V gene sequence: CDR1 MNHEY, CDR2 SMNVEV (reference sequence). Deletions cut 6 bases from V and 5 bases from J, with 13 bases between. The CDR3 runs 13 residues.

This clone was picked up a small number of times. The chain is built from TRBV6-1 and TRBJ2-3, with 8 bases identical to TRBD1. The V segment lost 1 base and the J segment 6 bases; nucleotides outside the gene matches: 12. CDR1 and CDR2 (germline): MNHNS, SASEGT. There are 17 residues in the CDR3. CDR3 amino acids: CASSEVGRGLRKDTQYF. CDR3 coding DNA: TGTGCCAGCAGTGAAGTGGGCAGGGGGCTGCGTAAGGATACGCAGTATTTT.

The rearrangement uses TRBV5-1 and TRBJ2-2; D is unresolved. CDR3 length: 11 residues. Trimming took off 5 bases at V and 7 bases at J, with 6 bases between the two ends. Germline CDR1 SGHRS, CDR2 YFSETQ. CDR3 in DNA: TGCGCCAGCAGTGAGTACGGGGAGCTGTTTTTT. This encodes CASSEYGELFF.

The sample holds one count of this clone. The J gene is TRBJ1-2, the V gene TRBV2; 8 bases are a match to TRBD1. The V gene end was trimmed by 2 bases and the J gene end by 6 bases; junction bases not matched to a gene: 2. Looked up from germline, CDR1 is SNHLY and CDR2 is FYNNEI. This CDR3 is built from 13 residues. The CDR3, as DNA: TGTGCCAGCAGTGAAAACAGGGGGAATGGCTACACCTTC. Translation: CASSENRGNGYTF. Full variable domain (rest looked up from reference TRBV2 and TRBJ1-2): EPEVTQTPSHQVTQMGQEVILRCVPISNHLYFYWYRQILGQKVEFLVSFYNNEISEKSEIFDDQFSVERPDGSNFTLKIRSTKLEDSAMYFCASSENRGNGYTFGSGTRLTVV.

The gene calls are TRBV7-9 and TRBJ2-7; TRBD2 is a possible D gene (7 bases). The CDR3 totals 17 residues. Germline CDR1 is SEHNR and CDR2 is FQNEAQ (reference sequence). V lost 4 bases and J 1 base, leaving 20 bases between the germline ends. This chain's CDR3 is CASSYIGGLADSYEQYF. In DNA, the CDR3 is TGTGCCAGCAGCTATATAGGGGGGCTAGCGGATTCCTACGAGCAGTACTTC. Based on the CDR3 plus reference TRBV7-9 and TRBJ2-7, the full variable domain is DTGVSQNPRHKITKRGQNVTFRCDPISEHNRLYWYRQTLGQGPEFLTYFQNEAQLEKSRLLSDRFSAERPKGSFSTLEIQRTEQGDSAMYLCASSYIGGLADSYEQYFGPGTRLTVT.

The V and J genes are TRBV5-5 and TRBJ1-4; perhaps TRBD1 as D (6 bases). The germline V gene encodes CDR1 SGHKS and CDR2 YYEKEE (reference sequence). Trimming took off 7 bases at V and 2 bases at J, with 18 bases between the two ends. This CDR3 is built from 16 residues. The CDR3 loop reads CASSTDQGSTNEKLFF. For the CDR3, the DNA is TGTGCCAGCTCTACAGACCAGGGGAGTACTAATGAAAAACTGTTTTTT.

The chain combines TRBV7-3 with TRBJ2-1; 9 nucleotides line up with TRBD1. This CDR3 region has 16 residues. J lost 4 bases, V lost 6 bases, and 10 bases had no gene match. Germline V CDR1 and CDR2: SGHTA, FQGTGA. The CDR3 DNA sequence: TGTGCCAGCAGGAAAGCCGGGACAGGGCCTTACAATGAGCAGTTCTTC. This gives the protein CASRKAGTGPYNEQFF.

V and J are TRBV28 and TRBJ2-3; D is perhaps TRBD2 (7 bases). CDR1 MDHEN and CDR2 SYDVKM come from the germline V gene. Trimming left V 5 bases short and J 6 bases short, with 15 bases between. The CDR3 consists of 14 residues. Written as DNA, the CDR3 is TGTGCCAGCAGTACCCGGGGGGCCAGGGATACGCAGTATTTT. Its translation is CASSTRGARDTQYF.

The rearrangement links TRBV3-1 (or the pseudogene TRBV3-2) to TRBJ2-7, with 9 nucleotides matching TRBD1. V dropped 4 bases and J dropped 3; count of bases not matched to a gene: 7. This CDR3 spans 15 amino acids. CDR1 is LGHDT, CDR2 YNNKEL, per germline (reference sequence). Here the CDR3 DNA reads TGTGCCAGCAGCCCTACCCGGGACAGGGTCTACGAGCAGTACTTC. It is translated as CASSPTRDRVYEQYF.

The chain employs TRBV6-5 and TRBJ2-3; 7 nucleotides line up with TRBD1. J gave up 6 bases and V 6 bases, and 9 bases lay outside the gene matches. This CDR3 spans 14 amino acids. Germline loops: CDR1 MNHEY, CDR2 SVGAGI. In DNA form, the CDR3 reads TGTGCCAGCAGAAGGGGGCGCAATACTGATACGCAGTATTTT. Residues: CASRRGRNTDTQYF.

In its sample, this clone was seen once. This sequence joins TRBV19 and TRBJ2-5; 10 bases are a match to TRBD2. This CDR3 comprises 17 residues. V lost 4 bases and J lost 8; bases outside the gene matches: 16. CDR1 LNHDA and CDR2 SQIVND come from the germline V gene (reference sequence). Here the CDR3 reads CASSTRDKRGLADTQYF. CDR3 nucleotide sequence: TGTGCCAGTAGTACTCGGGACAAACGAGGACTAGCGGACACCCAGTACTTC.

The V and J genes are TRBV29-1 and TRBJ2-1, with D maybe TRBD2 (6 bases). Looked up from germline, CDR1 is SQVTM and CDR2 is ANQGSEA. The ends were cut back, 4 bases at V and 1 base at J, with 8 bases in the middle. CDR3 size: 13 residues. The CDR3 protein is CSVVAVSYNEQFF. The CDR3, as DNA: TGCAGCGTTGTAGCGGTGTCCTACAATGAGCAGTTCTTC.

The rearrangement links TRBV27 to TRBJ1-4; the D gene is possibly TRBD1 (5 bases). Trimming pared 2 bases from V and 4 bases from J, leaving 14 bases between. The CDR3 extends over 16 amino acids. CDR1 and CDR2 from the germline V gene are MNHEY and SMNVEV (reference sequence). CDR3 in amino acids: CASSLMGPPINEKLFF. CDR3 sequence (DNA): TGTGCCAGCAGTTTAATGGGGCCTCCGATTAATGAAAAACTGTTTTTT.

The rearrangement uses TRBV28 and TRBJ1-5; TRBD1 is a possible D gene (5 bases). This CDR3 spans 12 amino acids. Germline assignment: CDR1 MDHEN and CDR2 SYDVKM. Trimming cost V 7 bases and J 7 bases, with 11 bases left between them. CDR3 nucleotide sequence: TGTGCCAGCACCAGGGCAGGGCAGCCCCAGCATTTT. Translation: CASTRAGQPQHF.

V is TRBV10-3 and J is TRBJ2-2; 9 bases map to TRBD1. Germline loops: CDR1 ENHRY, CDR2 SYGVKD. The V segment lost 2 bases and the J segment 7 bases; nucleotides outside the gene matches: 5. The CDR3 length is 15 residues. The CDR3: CAISEGQGQVGELFF. For the CDR3, the DNA is TGTGCCATCAGTGAGGGACAGGGGCAGGTCGGGGAGCTGTTTTTT.